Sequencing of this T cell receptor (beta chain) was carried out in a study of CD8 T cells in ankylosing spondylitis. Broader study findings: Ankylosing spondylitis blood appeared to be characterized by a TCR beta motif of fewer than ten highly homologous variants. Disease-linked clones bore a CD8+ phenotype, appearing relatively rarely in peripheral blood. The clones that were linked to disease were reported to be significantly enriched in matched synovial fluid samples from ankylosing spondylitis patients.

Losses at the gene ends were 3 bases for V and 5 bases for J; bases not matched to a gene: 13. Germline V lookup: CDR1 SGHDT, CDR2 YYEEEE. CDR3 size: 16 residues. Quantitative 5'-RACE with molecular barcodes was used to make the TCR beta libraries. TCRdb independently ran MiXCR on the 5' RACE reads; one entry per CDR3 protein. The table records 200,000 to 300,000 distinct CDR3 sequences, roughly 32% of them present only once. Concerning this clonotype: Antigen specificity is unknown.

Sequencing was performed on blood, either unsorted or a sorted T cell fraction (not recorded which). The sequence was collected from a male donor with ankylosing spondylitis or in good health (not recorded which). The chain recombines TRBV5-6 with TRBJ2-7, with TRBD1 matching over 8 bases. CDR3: CASSSSDRGLLDEQYF. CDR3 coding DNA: TGTGCCAGCAGCTCTTCCGACAGGGGATTATTAGACGAGCAGTACTTC.